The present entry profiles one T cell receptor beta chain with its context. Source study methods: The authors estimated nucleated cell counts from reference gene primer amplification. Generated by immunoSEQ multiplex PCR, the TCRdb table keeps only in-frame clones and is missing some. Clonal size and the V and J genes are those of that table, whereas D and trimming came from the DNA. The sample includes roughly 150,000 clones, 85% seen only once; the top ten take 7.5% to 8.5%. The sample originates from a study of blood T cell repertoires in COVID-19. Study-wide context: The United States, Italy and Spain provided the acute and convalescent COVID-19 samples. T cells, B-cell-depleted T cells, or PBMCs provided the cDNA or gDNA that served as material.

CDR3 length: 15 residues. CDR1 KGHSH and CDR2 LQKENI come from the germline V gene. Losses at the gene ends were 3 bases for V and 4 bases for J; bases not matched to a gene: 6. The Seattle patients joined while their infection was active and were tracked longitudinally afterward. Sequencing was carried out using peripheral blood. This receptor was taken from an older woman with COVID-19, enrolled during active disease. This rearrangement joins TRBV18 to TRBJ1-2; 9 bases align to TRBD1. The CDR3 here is CASSPGTGSLYGYTF. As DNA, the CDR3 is TGTGCCAGCTCACCCGGGACAGGGTCCCTCTATGGCTACACCTTC.